In its sample, the clone carrying this T cell receptor (beta chain) was seen many times. The record originates from a study of CDR3 diversity in severe acne. TCRdb reprocessed the PCR reads with MiXCR, giving one entry per CDR3 protein. The sample has 85,000 to 120,000 distinct CDR3 sequences, under 60% seen once. This CDR3 is built from 15 residues. Trimming took 0 bases from V and 6 from J; bases not matched to a gene: 3. Per the germline V gene, CDR1 is SGHNT and CDR2 is YYREEE (reference sequence). J is TRBJ2-2 and V is TRBV5-4; 9 nucleotides match TRBD2. This sequence originates from a male donor with acne. Specimen: blood. This chain's CDR3 is CASSLGGRASGELFF. The CDR3 bases are TGTGCCAGCAGCTTGGGCGGGAGGGCGTCCGGGGAGCTGTTTTTT. The variable domain in full, completed from reference TRBV5-4 and TRBJ2-2, reads ETGVTQSPTHLIKTRGQQVTLRCSSQSGHNTVSWYQQALGQGPQFIFQYYREEENGRGNFPPRFSGLQFPNYSSELNVNALELDDSALYLCASSLGGRASGELFFGEGSRLTVL.